These 13 T cell receptor beta chains originate from one sample sequenced in a study of cytomegalovirus exposure and HLA in healthy donors. The PCR ran on 60 Vbeta and 13 Jbeta primers. Method: immunoSEQ multiplex PCR; TCRdb's copy keeps in-frame clones and lacks some. The sample records around 130,000 clones, 65% to 80% being singletons. The source material was PBMCs. The receptors originated from a middle-aged woman in good health and CMV-seronegative.

This clone has a handful of counts. The genes are TRBV30 and TRBJ1-2, with D uncertain. With 1 base removed from V and 4 bases from J, the gap between germline ends came to 13 bases. Germline CDR1 and CDR2: GTSNPN and SVGIG (reference sequence). The CDR3 consists of 14 residues. CDR3 protein: CAWSENPGSYGYTF. CDR3 nucleotide sequence: TGTGCCTGGAGTGAAAACCCCGGGTCCTATGGCTACACCTTC.

This chain links TRBV14 with TRBJ1-6, with 7 bases aligning to TRBD1. CDR3 size: 15 residues. V lost 3 bases to trimming and J lost 8 bases; unmatched junction nucleotides: 7. CDR1 is SGHDN and CDR2 is FVKESK in the germline V gene. CDR3 nucleotide sequence: TGTGCCAGCAGCCAGTCAGACAGGGAGGATTCACCCCTCCACTTT. Its translation is CASSQSDREDSPLHF.

V usage is TRBV7-2 and J usage is TRBJ2-3; 7 nucleotides agree with TRBD1. This CDR3 contains 13 residues. J gave up 4 bases and V 6 bases, and 4 bases lay outside the gene matches. Germline CDR1 and CDR2: SGHTA and FQGNSA. The CDR3: CASSLTGPDTQYF. DNA of the CDR3: TGTGCCAGCAGTTTGACAGGGCCAGATACGCAGTATTTT.

This chain joins TRBV9 and TRBJ1-6; 9 nucleotides match TRBD1. V trimming: 4 bases; J trimming: 9 bases; junction bases outside the gene matches: 8. This CDR3 contains 15 residues. In germline, CDR1 is SGDLS, CDR2 YYNGEE. In nucleotides, the CDR3 is TGTGCCAGCAGCCCGCGGACAGGGGAGAGTTCACCCCTCCACTTT. Encoded protein: CASSPRTGESSPLHF.

The CDR3 loop reads CASSVASGGAPDTQYF. In DNA form, the CDR3 reads TGTGCCAGCAGCGTAGCTAGCGGGGGGGCTCCAGATACGCAGTATTTT. The chain combines TRBV9 with TRBJ2-3; 12 nucleotides line up with TRBD2. Trimming took 0 bases from V and 4 from J; bases not matched to a gene: 3. The germline gives CDR1 SGDLS, CDR2 YYNGEE. The CDR3 runs to 16 residues.

V and J are TRBV6-5 and TRBJ2-2, with 14 bases matching TRBD2. Germline assignment: CDR1 MNHEY and CDR2 SVGAGI. J lost 7 bases, V lost 0 bases, and 1 base had no gene match. CDR3 size: 16 residues. CDR3 protein: CASSYSTSGRVGELFF. For the CDR3, the DNA is TGTGCCAGCAGTTACTCGACTAGCGGGAGGGTCGGGGAGCTGTTTTTT.

The chain joins TRBV13 to TRBJ2-1; the D is unclear. The CDR3 runs 15 residues. Per germline, CDR1 PRHDT and CDR2 FYEKMQ (reference sequence). V lost 0 bases to trimming and J lost 5 bases, with 11 bases between them. The CDR3 bases are TGTGCCAGCAGCTTAGGAACCTTAGTGAACAATGAGCAGTTCTTC. Encoded protein: CASSLGTLVNNEQFF.

This chain connects TRBV9 to TRBJ1-2; 8 bases are a match to TRBD1. This CDR3 region has 16 residues. J lost 3 bases, V lost 4 bases, and 11 bases had no gene match. CDR1 is SGDLS and CDR2 is YYNGEE in the germline V gene. CDR3 in amino acids: CASSPRQGWSDYGYTF. CDR3 DNA sequence: TGTGCCAGCAGCCCCCGACAGGGGTGGAGTGACTATGGCTACACCTTC.

This chain joins TRBV28 and TRBJ1-6; D is possibly TRBD1 (5 bases). The germline V gene has CDR1 MDHEN and CDR2 SYDVKM. The V gene lost 3 bases and the J gene lost 7 bases, with 16 bases spanning the gap. This CDR3 has 16 amino acids. This CDR3 reads CASSLDARQGNSPLHF. Written as DNA, the CDR3 is TGTGCCAGCAGTTTGGATGCGAGGCAGGGCAATTCACCCCTCCACTTT. Complete variable domain (other parts from reference TRBV28 and TRBJ1-6): DVKVTQSSRYLVKRTGEKVFLECVQDMDHENMFWYRQDPGLGLRLIYFSYDVKMKEKGDIPEGYSVSREKKERFSLILESASTNQTSMYLCASSLDARQGNSPLHFGNGTRLTVT.

CDR3 DNA: TGTGCCAGTAGTATAAGGCAGGGGGGCAATCAGCCCCAGCATTTT. It translates to CASSIRQGGNQPQHF. This chain uses TRBV19 with TRBJ1-5; TRBD1 matches at 7 bases. The V gene end was trimmed by 2 bases and the J gene end by 2 bases; junction bases not matched to a gene: 3. From germline, CDR1 is LNHDA and CDR2 SQIVND (reference sequence). The CDR3 spans 15 residues.

V gene TRBV11-2 combines with J gene TRBJ2-2; a possible D gene is TRBD1 (6 bases). The CDR3 is 15 residues long. Germline V gene data show CDR1 as SGHAT and CDR2 as FQNNGV. The germline V and J ends were trimmed by 5 bases and 4 bases, with 14 bases remaining between them. The CDR3 DNA reads TGTGCCAGCAGCGGAGGAGCAGGGGTCACCGGGGAGCTGTTTTTT. Translation: CASSGGAGVTGELFF. The full variable domain, its missing parts supplied by reference TRBV11-2 and TRBJ2-2, is EAGVAQSPRYKIIEKRQSVAFWCNPISGHATLYWYQQILGQGPKLLIQFQNNGVVDDSQLPKDRFSAERLKGVDSTLKIQPAKLEDSAVYLCASSGGAGVTGELFFGEGSRLTVL.

This clone occurred a few times. The V and J genes are TRBV9 and TRBJ2-7, with a weak D call TRBD2 (6 bases). CDR3 length equals 14 residues. The V gene lost 4 bases and the J gene lost 3 bases, with 14 bases spanning the gap. CDR1 and CDR2 from the germline V gene are SGDLS and YYNGEE. CDR3 sequence: CASSRDLGGYEQYF. CDR3 in DNA: TGTGCCAGCAGCCGGGACTTGGGGGGCTACGAGCAGTACTTC. Supplemented by reference TRBV9 and TRBJ2-7, the full variable domain reads DSGVTQTPKHLITATGQRVTLRCSPRSGDLSVYWYQQSLDQGLQFLIQYYNGEERAKGNILERFSAQQFPDLHSELNLSSLELGDSALYFCASSRDLGGYEQYFGPGTRLTVT.

V is TRBV6-1 and J is TRBJ2-5, with 7 bases aligning to TRBD2. V trimming: 7 bases; J trimming: 4 bases; junction bases outside the gene matches: 12. This CDR3 is 15 amino acids long. The germline V gene has CDR1 MNHNS and CDR2 SASEGT. CDR3 sequence reads: CASKRNAGAGETQYF. In DNA form, the CDR3 reads TGTGCCAGCAAGCGTAACGCGGGAGCGGGAGAGACCCAGTACTTC.